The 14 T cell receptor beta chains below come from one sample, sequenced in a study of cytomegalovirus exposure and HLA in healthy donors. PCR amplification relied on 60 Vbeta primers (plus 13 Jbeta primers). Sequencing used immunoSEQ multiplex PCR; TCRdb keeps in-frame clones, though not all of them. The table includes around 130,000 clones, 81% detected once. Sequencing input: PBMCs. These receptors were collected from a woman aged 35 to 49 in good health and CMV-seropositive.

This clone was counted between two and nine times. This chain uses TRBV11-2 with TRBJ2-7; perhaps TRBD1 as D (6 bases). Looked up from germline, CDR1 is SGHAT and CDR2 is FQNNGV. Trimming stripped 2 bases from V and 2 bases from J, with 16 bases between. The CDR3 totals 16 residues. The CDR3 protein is CASSLTRLGQTYEQYF. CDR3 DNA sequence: TGTGCCAGCAGCTTAACCCGCCTCGGACAGACCTACGAGCAGTACTTC.

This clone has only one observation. CDR3 protein: CASSPRDRTNYGYTF. The CDR3 DNA follows: TGCGCCAGCAGCCCCCGGGACAGGACTAACTATGGCTACACCTTC. The chain joins TRBV4-1 to TRBJ1-2; TRBD1 matches 8 bases. The CDR3 is 15 residues long. Trimming took 4 bases from V and 0 from J; bases not matched to a gene: 4. Germline CDR1 reads MGHRA; CDR2 reads YSYEKL.

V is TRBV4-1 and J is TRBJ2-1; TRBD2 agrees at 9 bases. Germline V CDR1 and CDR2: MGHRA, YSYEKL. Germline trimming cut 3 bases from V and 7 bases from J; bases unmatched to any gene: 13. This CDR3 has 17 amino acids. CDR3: CASSQRVAGVGVNEQFF. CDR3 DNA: TGCGCCAGCAGCCAGAGAGTAGCGGGAGTGGGTGTGAATGAGCAGTTCTTC.

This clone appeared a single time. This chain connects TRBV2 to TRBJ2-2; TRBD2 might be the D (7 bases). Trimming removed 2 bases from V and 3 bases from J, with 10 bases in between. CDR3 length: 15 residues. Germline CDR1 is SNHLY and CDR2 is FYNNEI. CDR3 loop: CASSERGGYTGELFF. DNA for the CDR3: TGTGCCAGCAGTGAAAGGGGGGGGTACACCGGGGAGCTGTTTTTT.

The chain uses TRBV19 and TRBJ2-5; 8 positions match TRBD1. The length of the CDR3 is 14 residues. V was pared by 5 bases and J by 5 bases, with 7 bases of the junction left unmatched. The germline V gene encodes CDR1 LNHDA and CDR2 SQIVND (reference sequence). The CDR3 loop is CASSDQGAGETQYF. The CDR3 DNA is TGTGCCAGTAGTGATCAGGGGGCGGGGGAGACCCAGTACTTC.

The CDR3 DNA follows: TGTGCCAGCTCGCAGGGGCCCCCCTACGAGCAGTACTTC. This encodes CASSQGPPYEQYF. The V call is TRBV11-2, the J call TRBJ2-5; the D gene is possibly TRBD1 (6 bases). The end of the DNA is better explained by TRBJ2-7, so the J call may be wrong. The germline V gene has CDR1 SGHAT and CDR2 FQNNGV. The CDR3 loop spans 13 amino acids.

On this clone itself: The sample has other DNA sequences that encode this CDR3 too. In nucleotides, the CDR3 is TGCGCCAGCAGCCTCGGGATGAACACTGAAGCTTTCTTT. It encodes CASSLGMNTEAFF. The rearrangement uses TRBV5-1 and TRBJ1-1; D is unclear. The V and J ends lost 4 bases and 0 bases respectively, with 7 bases between them. The V gene's germline CDR1 is SGHRS and CDR2 YFSETQ. The CDR3 covers 13 residues.

CDR3 residues: CASSYTGGGTGELFF. The CDR3 DNA sequence: TGTGCCAGCAGTTACACAGGGGGCGGCACCGGGGAGCTGTTTTTT. This chain links TRBV28 with TRBJ2-2, with TRBD1 matching 9 bases. The germline V gene has CDR1 MDHEN and CDR2 SYDVKM. The CDR3 consists of 15 residues. With 4 bases clipped from V and 4 bases from J, the junction kept 4 bases outside the gene matches.

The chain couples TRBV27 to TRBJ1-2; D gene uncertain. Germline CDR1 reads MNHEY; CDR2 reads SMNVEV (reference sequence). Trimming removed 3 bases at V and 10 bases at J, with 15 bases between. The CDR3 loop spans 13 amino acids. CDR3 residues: CASSFNQPRIYTF. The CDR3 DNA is TGTGCCAGCAGTTTTAACCAACCTAGGATCTACACCTTC.

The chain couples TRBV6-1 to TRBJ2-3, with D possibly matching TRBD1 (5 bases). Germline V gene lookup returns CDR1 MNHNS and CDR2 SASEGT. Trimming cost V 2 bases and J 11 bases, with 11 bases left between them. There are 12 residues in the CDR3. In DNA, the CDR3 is TGTGCCAGCAGTGAATGGGGCCAATGGCAGTATTTT. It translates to CASSEWGQWQYF.

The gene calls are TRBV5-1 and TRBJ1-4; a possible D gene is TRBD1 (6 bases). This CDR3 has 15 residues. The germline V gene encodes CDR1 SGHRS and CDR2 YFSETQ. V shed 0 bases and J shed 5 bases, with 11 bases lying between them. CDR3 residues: CASSLVGAFNEKLFF. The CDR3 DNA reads TGCGCCAGCAGCTTGGTGGGGGCCTTCAATGAAAAACTGTTTTTT.

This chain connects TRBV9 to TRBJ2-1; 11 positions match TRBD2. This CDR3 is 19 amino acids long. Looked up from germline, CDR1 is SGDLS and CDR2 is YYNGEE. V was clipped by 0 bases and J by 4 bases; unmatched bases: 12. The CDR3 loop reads CASSVAELTSGAPYNEQFF. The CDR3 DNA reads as TGTGCCAGCAGCGTAGCCGAGTTGACTAGCGGGGCCCCTTACAATGAGCAGTTCTTC.

CDR3: CASSADRAGEQFF. The CDR3 DNA sequence: TGTGCCAGCAGCGCAGACAGGGCAGGTGAGCAGTTCTTC. This chain joins TRBV9 and TRBJ2-1; TRBD1 agrees at 7 bases. This CDR3 spans 13 amino acids. Losses at the gene ends were 3 bases for V and 9 bases for J; bases not matched to a gene: 6. Germline lookup yields CDR1 SGDLS and CDR2 YYNGEE.

The CDR3 reads CASSLVSGQPYEQYF. As DNA, the CDR3 is TGTGCCAGCAGCTTAGTTTCTGGGCAACCCTACGAGCAGTACTTC. The chain is built from TRBV7-2 and TRBJ2-7; D remains ambiguous. The CDR3 covers 15 residues. Germline CDR1 SGHTA, CDR2 FQGNSA. Trimming cost V 1 base and J 2 bases, with 12 bases left between them.